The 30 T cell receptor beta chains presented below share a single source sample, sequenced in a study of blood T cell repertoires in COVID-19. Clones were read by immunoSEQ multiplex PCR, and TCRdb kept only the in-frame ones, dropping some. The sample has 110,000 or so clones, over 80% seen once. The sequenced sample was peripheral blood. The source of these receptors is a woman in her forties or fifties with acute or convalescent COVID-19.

CDR3: CASSFIFSGTDTQYF. The CDR3 DNA reads TGTGCCAGCAGCTTTATCTTCTCCGGGACAGATACGCAGTATTTT. The rearrangement joins TRBV11-2 to TRBJ2-3; D is undetermined. The CDR3 has 15 amino acids. Germline CDR1 SGHAT, CDR2 FQNNGV. V lost 3 bases, J lost 3 bases, and 13 bases lay in between. Using reference TRBV11-2 and TRBJ2-3 for the parts outside the CDR3, the full variable domain is EAGVAQSPRYKIIEKRQSVAFWCNPISGHATLYWYQQILGQGPKLLIQFQNNGVVDDSQLPKDRFSAERLKGVDSTLKIQPAKLEDSAVYLCASSFIFSGTDTQYFGPGTRLTVL.

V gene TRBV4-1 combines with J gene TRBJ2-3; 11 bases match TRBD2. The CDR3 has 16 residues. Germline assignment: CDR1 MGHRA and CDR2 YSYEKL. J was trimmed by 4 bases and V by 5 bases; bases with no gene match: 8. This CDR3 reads CASSTRLAGTSDTQYF. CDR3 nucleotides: TGCGCCAGCAGCACCCGACTAGCGGGAACCTCAGATACGCAGTATTTT.

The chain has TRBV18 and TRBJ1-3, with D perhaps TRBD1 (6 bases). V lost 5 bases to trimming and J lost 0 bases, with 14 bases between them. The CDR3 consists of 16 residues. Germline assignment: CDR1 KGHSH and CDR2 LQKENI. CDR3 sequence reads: CASSSEPDSSGNTIYF. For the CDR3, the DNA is TGTGCCAGCTCATCCGAACCGGACAGCTCTGGAAACACCATATATTTT.

The CDR3 DNA sequence: TGTGCCACCAGCAACAACGCTTCCTACGAGCAGTACTTC. Translation gives CATSNNASYEQYF. V is TRBV15 and J is TRBJ2-7, with unresolved D. This CDR3 has 13 amino acids. Trimming pared 4 bases from V and 1 base from J, leaving 8 bases between. Germline V gene data show CDR1 as LNHNV and CDR2 as YYDKDF (reference sequence).

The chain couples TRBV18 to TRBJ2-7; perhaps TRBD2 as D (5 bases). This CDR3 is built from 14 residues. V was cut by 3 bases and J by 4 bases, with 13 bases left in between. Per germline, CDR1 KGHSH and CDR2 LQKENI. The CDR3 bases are TGTGCCAGCTCACCGTTTAGGGAGCAGTACGAGCAGTACTTC. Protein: CASSPFREQYEQYF. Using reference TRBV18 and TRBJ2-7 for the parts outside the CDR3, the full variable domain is NAGVMQNPRHLVRRRGQEARLRCSPMKGHSHVYWYRQLPEEGLKFMVYLQKENIIDESGMPKERFSAEFPKEGPSILRIQQVVRGDSAAYFCASSPFREQYEQYFGPGTRLTVT.

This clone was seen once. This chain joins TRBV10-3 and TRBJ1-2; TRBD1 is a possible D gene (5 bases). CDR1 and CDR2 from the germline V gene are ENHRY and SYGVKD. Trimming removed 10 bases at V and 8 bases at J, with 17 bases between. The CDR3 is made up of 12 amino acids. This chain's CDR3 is CATGTSNFGYTF. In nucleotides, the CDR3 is TGTGCCACCGGGACTAGTAATTTCGGCTACACCTTC.

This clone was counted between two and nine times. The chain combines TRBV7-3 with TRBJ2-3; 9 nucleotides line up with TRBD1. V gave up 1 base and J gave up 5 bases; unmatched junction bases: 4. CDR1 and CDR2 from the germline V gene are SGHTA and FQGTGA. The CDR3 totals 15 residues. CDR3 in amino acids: CASSLNGQGIDTQYF. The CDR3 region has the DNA TGTGCCAGCAGCTTAAACGGACAGGGGATAGATACGCAGTATTTT.

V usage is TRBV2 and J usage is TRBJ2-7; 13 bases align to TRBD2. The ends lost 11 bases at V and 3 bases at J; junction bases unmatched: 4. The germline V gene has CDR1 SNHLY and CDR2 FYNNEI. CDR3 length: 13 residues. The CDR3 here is CAWGLAGNYEQYF. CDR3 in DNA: TGTGCCTGGGGACTAGCGGGAAACTACGAGCAGTACTTC.

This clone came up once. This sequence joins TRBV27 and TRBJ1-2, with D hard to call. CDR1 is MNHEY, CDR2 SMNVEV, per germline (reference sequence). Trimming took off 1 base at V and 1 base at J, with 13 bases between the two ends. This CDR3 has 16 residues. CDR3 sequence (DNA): TGTGCCAGCAGTTTATTCGCATCCCTAAGTAACTATGGCTACACCTTC. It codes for CASSLFASLSNYGYTF.

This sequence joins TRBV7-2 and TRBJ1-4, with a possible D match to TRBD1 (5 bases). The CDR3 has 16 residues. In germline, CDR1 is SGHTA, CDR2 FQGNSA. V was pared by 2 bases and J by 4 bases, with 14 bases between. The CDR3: CASSLRTQAYNEKLFF. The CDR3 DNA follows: TGTGCCAGCAGCTTAAGGACACAAGCCTATAATGAAAAACTGTTTTTT. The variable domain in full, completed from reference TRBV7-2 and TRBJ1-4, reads GAGVSQSPSNKVTEKGKDVELRCDPISGHTALYWYRQSLGQGLEFLIYFQGNSAPDKSGLPSDRFSAERTGGSVSTLTIQRTQQEDSAVYLCASSLRTQAYNEKLFFGSGTQLSVL.

This CDR3 is CASSLAGSSYNEQFF. The CDR3 coding sequence is TGTGCCAGTAGTCTAGCGGGGAGCTCCTACAATGAGCAGTTCTTC. The chain combines TRBV19 with TRBJ2-1, with 9 positions matching TRBD2. The CDR3 covers 15 residues. The germline gives CDR1 LNHDA, CDR2 SQIVND (reference sequence). The J segment lost 0 bases and the V segment lost 5 bases, leaving 2 bases of the junction unmatched.

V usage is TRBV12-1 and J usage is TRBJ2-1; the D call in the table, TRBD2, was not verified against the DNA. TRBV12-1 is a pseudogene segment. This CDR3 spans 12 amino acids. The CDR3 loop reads CASSFGRNEQFF. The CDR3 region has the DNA TGTGCCAGCAGCTTTGGGCGGAATGAGCAGTTCTTC.

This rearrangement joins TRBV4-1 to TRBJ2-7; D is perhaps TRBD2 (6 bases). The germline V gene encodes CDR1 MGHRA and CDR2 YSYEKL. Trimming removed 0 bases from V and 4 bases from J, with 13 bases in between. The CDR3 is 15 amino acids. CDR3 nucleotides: TGCGCCAGCAGCCAAGATATGGGGGGATTTTACGAGCAGTACTTC. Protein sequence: CASSQDMGGFYEQYF.

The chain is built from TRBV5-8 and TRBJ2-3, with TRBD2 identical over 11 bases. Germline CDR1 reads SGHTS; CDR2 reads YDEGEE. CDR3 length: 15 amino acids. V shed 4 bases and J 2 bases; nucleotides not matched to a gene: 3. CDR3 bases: TGTGCCAGCAGCCCGGGACTAGCGGTCACAGATACGCAGTATTTT. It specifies CASSPGLAVTDTQYF.

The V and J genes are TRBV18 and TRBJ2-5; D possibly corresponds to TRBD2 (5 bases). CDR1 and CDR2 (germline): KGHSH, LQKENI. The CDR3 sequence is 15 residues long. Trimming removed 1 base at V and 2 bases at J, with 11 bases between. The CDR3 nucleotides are TGTGCCAGCTCACCACGAGTGAGGGTTCAAGAGACCCAGTACTTC. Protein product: CASSPRVRVQETQYF.

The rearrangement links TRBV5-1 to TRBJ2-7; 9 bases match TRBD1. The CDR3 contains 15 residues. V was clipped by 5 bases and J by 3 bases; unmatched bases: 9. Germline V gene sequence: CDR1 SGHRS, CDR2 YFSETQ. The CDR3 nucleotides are TGCGCCAGCAGTACCTCCGGGACAGGGCTCTACGAGCAGTACTTC. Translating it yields CASSTSGTGLYEQYF.

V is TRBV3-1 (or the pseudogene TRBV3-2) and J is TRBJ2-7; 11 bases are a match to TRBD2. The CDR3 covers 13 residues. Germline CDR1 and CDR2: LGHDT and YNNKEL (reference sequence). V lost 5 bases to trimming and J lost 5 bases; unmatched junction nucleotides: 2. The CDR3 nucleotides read TGTGCCAGCAGCGTACTAGCGGGGGACGAGCAGTACTTC. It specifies CASSVLAGDEQYF.

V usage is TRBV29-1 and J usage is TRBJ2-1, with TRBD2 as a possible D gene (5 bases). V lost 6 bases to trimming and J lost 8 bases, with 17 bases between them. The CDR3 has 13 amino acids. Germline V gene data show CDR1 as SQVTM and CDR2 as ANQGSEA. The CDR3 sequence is CSVGELTVDEQFF. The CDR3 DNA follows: TGCAGCGTCGGGGAGTTGACGGTCGATGAGCAGTTCTTC.

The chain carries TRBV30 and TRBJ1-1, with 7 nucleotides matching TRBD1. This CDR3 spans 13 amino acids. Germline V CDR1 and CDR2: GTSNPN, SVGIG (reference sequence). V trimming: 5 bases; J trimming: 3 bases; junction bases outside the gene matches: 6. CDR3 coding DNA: TGTGCCTGGTCGACAGGGCCGTACACTGAAGCTTTCTTT. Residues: CAWSTGPYTEAFF. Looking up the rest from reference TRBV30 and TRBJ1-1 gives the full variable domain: SQTIHQWPATLVQPVGSPLSLECTVEGTSNPNLYWYRQAAGRGLQLLFYSVGIGQISSEVPQNLSASRPQDRQFILSSKKLLLSDSGFYLCAWSTGPYTEAFFGQGTRLTVV.

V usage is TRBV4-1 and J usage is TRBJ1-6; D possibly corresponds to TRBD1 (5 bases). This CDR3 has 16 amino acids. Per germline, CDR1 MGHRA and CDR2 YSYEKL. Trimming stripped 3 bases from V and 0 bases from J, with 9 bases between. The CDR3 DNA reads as TGCGCCAGCAGCCACTTAGACAGCTCCTATAATTCACCCCTCCACTTT. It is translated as CASSHLDSSYNSPLHF.

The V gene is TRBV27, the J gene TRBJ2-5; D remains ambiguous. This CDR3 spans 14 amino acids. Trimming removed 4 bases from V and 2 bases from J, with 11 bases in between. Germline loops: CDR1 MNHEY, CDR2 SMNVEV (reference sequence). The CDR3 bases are TGTGCCAGCAGTTCCTCCTTTAATCAAGAGACCCAGTACTTC. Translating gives CASSSSFNQETQYF.

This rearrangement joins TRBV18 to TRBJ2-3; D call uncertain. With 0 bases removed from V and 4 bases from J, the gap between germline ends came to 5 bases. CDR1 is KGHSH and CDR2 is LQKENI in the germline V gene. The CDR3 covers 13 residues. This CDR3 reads CASSPPPADTQYF. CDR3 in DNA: TGTGCCAGCTCACCACCCCCCGCAGATACGCAGTATTTT.

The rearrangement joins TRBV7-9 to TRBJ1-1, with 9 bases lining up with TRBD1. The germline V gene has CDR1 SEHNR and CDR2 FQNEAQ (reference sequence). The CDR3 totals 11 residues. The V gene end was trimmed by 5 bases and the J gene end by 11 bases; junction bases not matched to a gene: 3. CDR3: CASSLQGAAFF. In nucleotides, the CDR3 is TGTGCCAGCAGCCTACAGGGGGCGGCTTTCTTT. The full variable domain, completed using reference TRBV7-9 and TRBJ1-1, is DTGVSQNPRHKITKRGQNVTFRCDPISEHNRLYWYRQTLGQGPEFLTYFQNEAQLEKSRLLSDRFSAERPKGSFSTLEIQRTEQGDSAMYLCASSLQGAAFFGQGTRLTVV.

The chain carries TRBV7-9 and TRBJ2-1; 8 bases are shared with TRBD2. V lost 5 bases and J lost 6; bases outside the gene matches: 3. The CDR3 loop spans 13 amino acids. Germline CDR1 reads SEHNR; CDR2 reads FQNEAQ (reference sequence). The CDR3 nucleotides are TGTGCCAGCAGCCTCGGGACTAGCAATGAGCAGTTCTTC. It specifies CASSLGTSNEQFF.

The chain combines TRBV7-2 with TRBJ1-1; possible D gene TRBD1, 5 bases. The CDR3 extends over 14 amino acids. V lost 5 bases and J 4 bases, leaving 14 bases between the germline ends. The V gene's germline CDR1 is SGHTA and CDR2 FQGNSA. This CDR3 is CASSQLQVRTEAFF. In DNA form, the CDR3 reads TGTGCCAGCAGCCAATTACAGGTGCGCACTGAAGCTTTCTTT.

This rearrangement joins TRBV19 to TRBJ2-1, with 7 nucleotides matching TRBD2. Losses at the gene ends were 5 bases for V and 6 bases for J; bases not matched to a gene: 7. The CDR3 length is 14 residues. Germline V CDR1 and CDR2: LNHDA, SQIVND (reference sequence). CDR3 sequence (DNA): TGTGCCAGTAGTCTAGGACTAGGAACCAATGAGCAGTTCTTC. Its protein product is CASSLGLGTNEQFF. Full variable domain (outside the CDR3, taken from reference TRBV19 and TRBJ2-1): DGGITQSPKYLFRKEGQNVTLSCEQNLNHDAMYWYRQDPGQGLRLIYYSQIVNDFQKGDIAEGYSVSREKKESFPLTVTSAQKNPTAFYLCASSLGLGTNEQFFGPGTRLTVL.

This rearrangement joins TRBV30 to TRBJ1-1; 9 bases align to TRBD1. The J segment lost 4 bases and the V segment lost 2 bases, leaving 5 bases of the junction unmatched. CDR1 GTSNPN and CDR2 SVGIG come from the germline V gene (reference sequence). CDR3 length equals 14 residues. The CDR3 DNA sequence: TGTGCCTGGAGTCACGGGACAGGGTTCACTGAAGCTTTCTTT. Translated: CAWSHGTGFTEAFF.

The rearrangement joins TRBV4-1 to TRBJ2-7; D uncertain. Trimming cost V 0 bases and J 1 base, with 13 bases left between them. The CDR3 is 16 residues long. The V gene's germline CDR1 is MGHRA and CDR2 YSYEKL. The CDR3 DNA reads TGCGCCAGCAGCCAAGAAAGTGGCCCTAGATCCTACGAGCAGTACTTC. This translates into CASSQESGPRSYEQYF.

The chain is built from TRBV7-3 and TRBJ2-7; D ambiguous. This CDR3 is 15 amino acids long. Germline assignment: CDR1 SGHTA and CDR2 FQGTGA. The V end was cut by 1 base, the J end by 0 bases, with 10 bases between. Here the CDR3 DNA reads TGTGCCAGCAGCTTAAATGGCGGTAGCTCCTACGAGCAGTACTTC. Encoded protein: CASSLNGGSSYEQYF. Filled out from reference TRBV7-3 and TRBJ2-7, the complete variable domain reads GAGVSQTPSNKVTEKGKYVELRCDPISGHTALYWYRQSLGQGPEFLIYFQGTGAADDSGLPNDRFFAVRPEGSVSTLKIQRTERGDSAVYLCASSLNGGSSYEQYFGPGTRLTVT.

Here the CDR3 reads CASSQEEAGNTIYF. CDR3 DNA: TGCGCCAGCAGCCAAGAGGAGGCTGGAAACACCATATATTTT. V and J are TRBV4-1 and TRBJ1-3, with no clear D. Trimming took off 0 bases at V and 2 bases at J, with 5 bases between the two ends. The V gene's germline CDR1 is MGHRA and CDR2 YSYEKL. The CDR3 has 14 residues.